The source of this T cell receptor beta chain is a study of T cell responses to AZD1222 COVID-19 vaccine. Only in-frame clones appear in the TCRdb table, and some are missing; sequencing was by immunoSEQ multiplex PCR. The table lists about 120,000 clones, 90% to 95% of them singletons, with approximately 5.1% in the top ten. CDR1 LNHDA and CDR2 SQIVND come from the germline V gene (reference sequence). There are 16 residues in the CDR3. The V end was cut by 3 bases, the J end by 6 bases, with 18 bases between. Here the sequenced sample was peripheral blood, taken 28 days after the second AZD1222 dose. The V and J genes are TRBV19 and TRBJ2-1; D may be TRBD1 (5 bases). The TCR sequence derives from an adult who received the AZD1222 COVID-19 vaccine. In DNA, the CDR3 is TGTGCCAGTAGTATTGTGAGCAGGGCCCCTCTCAATGAGCAGTTCTTC. Translated, it gives CASSIVSRAPLNEQFF.